Each of the 15 T cell receptor beta chains below was sequenced from the same sample in a study of T cell repertoires in ileal Crohn's disease. Assay: immunoSEQ multiplex PCR; the TCRdb copy retains only in-frame clones and omits some. The sample has about 17,000 clones; roughly 80% are singletons. Sequencing was done on a sample of ileal tissue. Every receptor here comes from an adult with Crohn's disease.

The rearrangement links TRBV4-3 to TRBJ1-2, with D possibly matching TRBD1 (6 bases). CDR3 length: 14 amino acids. V was pared by 1 base and J by 4 bases, with 10 bases between. Germline-derived CDR1 and CDR2 are LGHNA and YSLEER. In DNA, the CDR3 is TGCGCCAGCAGCCAAGCTTCAGGGGTCTATGGCTACACCTTC. Protein sequence: CASSQASGVYGYTF.

A remark on this clone: The sample contains more than one DNA sequence encoding this CDR3. The chain recombines TRBV9 with TRBJ1-3; D might be TRBD1 (6 bases). Germline assignment: CDR1 SGDLS and CDR2 YYNGEE. The CDR3 covers 17 residues. V was cut by 0 bases and J by 0 bases, with 13 bases left in between. CDR3 sequence (DNA): TGTGCCAGCAGCGTAGGAACGGGGGGGCTCTCTGGAAACACCATATATTTT. This codes for CASSVGTGGLSGNTIYF.

In its sample, this clone ranks as large (0.1 to 1%). The chain uses TRBV7-3 and TRBJ1-3, with a tentative D call TRBD1 (6 bases). V lost 1 base to trimming and J lost 4 bases, with 17 bases between them. In germline, CDR1 is SGHTA, CDR2 FQGTGA. This CDR3 has 17 amino acids. CDR3 sequence (DNA): TGTGCCAGCAGCTTAAACCCCCGCCCAGGGGCCGGAAACACCATATATTTT. Its protein product is CASSLNPRPGAGNTIYF.

This clone was seen only a few times. The chain employs TRBV5-6 and TRBJ2-4, with 7 bases lining up with TRBD2. Germline V gives CDR1 SGHDT, CDR2 YYEEEE. Trimming cost V 3 bases and J 1 base; bases outside gene matches: 13. The CDR3 covers 18 residues. The CDR3 spells CASSSGGFRPLAKNIQYF. In DNA form, the CDR3 reads TGTGCCAGCAGCTCCGGGGGGTTCCGCCCCTTGGCCAAAAACATTCAGTACTTC.

DNA for the CDR3: TGTGCCAGCTCTTTGGGACAGGGGATTGATGGCTACACCTTC. Its translation: CASSLGQGIDGYTF. The chain has TRBV18 and TRBJ1-2; TRBD1 aligns across 10 bases. This CDR3 has 14 residues. The germline CDR1 and CDR2 sequences are KGHSH and LQKENI. The V segment lost 6 bases and the J segment 6 bases; nucleotides outside the gene matches: 7.

This sequence joins TRBV5-1 and TRBJ2-1; a weak D match, TRBD1 (6 bases). V was shortened by 5 bases and J by 4 bases, with 22 bases between the two germline ends. Germline V gene data show CDR1 as SGHRS and CDR2 as YFSETQ. The CDR3 consists of 17 residues. CDR3 nucleotide sequence: TGCGCCAGCAGTTTCGTATCGGACAGCCTCAAATACAATGAGCAGTTCTTC. It translates to CASSFVSDSLKYNEQFF. Full variable domain (missing parts from reference TRBV5-1 and TRBJ2-1): KAGVTQTPRYLIKTRGQQVTLSCSPISGHRSVSWYQQTPGQGLQFLFEYFSETQRNKGNFPGRFSGRQFSNSRSEMNVSTLELGDSALYLCASSFVSDSLKYNEQFFGPGTRLTVL.

V usage is TRBV20-1 and J usage is TRBJ2-3, with D unclear. This CDR3 has 11 residues. The V end lost 6 bases, the J end lost 0 bases, and 4 bases lay between the germline ends. Germline V gives CDR1 DFQATT, CDR2 SNEGSKA (reference sequence). CDR3 bases: TGCAGTGCCCCTAGCACAGATACGCAGTATTTT. Translated: CSAPSTDTQYF.

The chain is built from TRBV30 and TRBJ1-5, with D perhaps TRBD1 (5 bases). This CDR3 is 13 amino acids long. Germline loops: CDR1 GTSNPN, CDR2 SVGIG (reference sequence). Trimming took 5 bases from V and 6 from J, leaving 14 bases between them. The CDR3 DNA follows: TGTGCCTGGGGGGCCGTAGGTGCTCAGCCCCAGCATTTT. Its protein is CAWGAVGAQPQHF.

The chain uses TRBV4-3 and TRBJ1-5; 7 positions match TRBD1. Germline CDR1 reads LGHNA; CDR2 reads YSLEER. The CDR3 length is 18 residues. With V trimmed by 3 bases and J by 3 bases, 14 bases remained unmatched. The CDR3 protein is CASSQQYSGGQINQPQHF. The CDR3 nucleotides are TGCGCCAGCAGCCAGCAGTACTCAGGGGGACAGATCAATCAGCCCCAGCATTTT.

This clone turned up a few times. Other DNA sequences in this sample translate to the same CDR3. V usage is TRBV9 and J usage is TRBJ1-1, with 7 bases identical to TRBD1. Germline CDR1 and CDR2: SGDLS and YYNGEE. With V trimmed by 3 bases and J by 1 base, 3 bases remained unmatched. The CDR3 is 14 amino acids. The CDR3 coding sequence is TGTGCCAGCAGCGCGAGGGGGCAGAACACTGAAGCTTTCTTT. This translates into CASSARGQNTEAFF.

The chain carries TRBV11-3 and TRBJ1-2, with TRBD1 matching 7 bases. Germline V lookup: CDR1 SGHNT, CDR2 YENEEA. CDR3 length: 17 amino acids. With V trimmed by 1 base and J by 5 bases, 13 bases remained unmatched. CDR3 loop: CASSLGSYDRDGYGYTF. As DNA, the CDR3 is TGTGCCAGCAGCTTAGGCTCTTATGACAGGGATGGGTATGGCTACACCTTC.

The chain combines TRBV12-5 with TRBJ2-2; D gene unclear. V dropped 4 bases and J dropped 1 base, with 13 bases sitting between them. The CDR3 spans 16 residues. The germline CDR1 and CDR2 sequences are LGHNT and FRNRAP. CDR3 loop: CASGSGLGRNTGELFF. In DNA form, the CDR3 reads TGTGCTAGTGGTTCCGGCTTGGGCAGGAACACCGGGGAGCTGTTTTTT.

This chain uses TRBV7-2 with TRBJ2-7, with D tentatively TRBD1 (5 bases). Germline CDR1 and CDR2: SGHTA and FQGNSA. The V gene lost 9 bases and the J gene lost 0 bases, with 6 bases spanning the gap. The CDR3 is 11 amino acids. The CDR3 protein is CASRGSYEQYF. In DNA form, the CDR3 reads TGTGCCAGTAGGGGCTCCTACGAGCAGTACTTC.

This clone showed up just a few times. The J gene is TRBJ2-1, the V gene TRBV5-1; D is undetermined. The germline V gene encodes CDR1 SGHRS and CDR2 YFSETQ. This CDR3 contains 16 residues. Trimming removed 1 base at V and 2 bases at J, with 13 bases between. In DNA, the CDR3 is TGCGCCAGCAGCTTGTGGGCAGGCCCTACCTACAATGAGCAGTTCTTC. Translation gives CASSLWAGPTYNEQFF.

V gene TRBV9 combines with J gene TRBJ1-2, with 7 bases lining up with TRBD1. The CDR3 consists of 14 residues. Germline V gene sequence: CDR1 SGDLS, CDR2 YYNGEE. J was trimmed by 4 bases and V by 4 bases; bases with no gene match: 7. CDR3 loop: CASSPRGTAYGYTF. The CDR3 DNA reads as TGTGCCAGCAGCCCTAGGGGGACAGCCTATGGCTACACCTTC. The variable domain in full, completed from reference TRBV9 and TRBJ1-2, reads DSGVTQTPKHLITATGQRVTLRCSPRSGDLSVYWYQQSLDQGLQFLIQYYNGEERAKGNILERFSAQQFPDLHSELNLSSLELGDSALYFCASSPRGTAYGYTFGSGTRLTVV.